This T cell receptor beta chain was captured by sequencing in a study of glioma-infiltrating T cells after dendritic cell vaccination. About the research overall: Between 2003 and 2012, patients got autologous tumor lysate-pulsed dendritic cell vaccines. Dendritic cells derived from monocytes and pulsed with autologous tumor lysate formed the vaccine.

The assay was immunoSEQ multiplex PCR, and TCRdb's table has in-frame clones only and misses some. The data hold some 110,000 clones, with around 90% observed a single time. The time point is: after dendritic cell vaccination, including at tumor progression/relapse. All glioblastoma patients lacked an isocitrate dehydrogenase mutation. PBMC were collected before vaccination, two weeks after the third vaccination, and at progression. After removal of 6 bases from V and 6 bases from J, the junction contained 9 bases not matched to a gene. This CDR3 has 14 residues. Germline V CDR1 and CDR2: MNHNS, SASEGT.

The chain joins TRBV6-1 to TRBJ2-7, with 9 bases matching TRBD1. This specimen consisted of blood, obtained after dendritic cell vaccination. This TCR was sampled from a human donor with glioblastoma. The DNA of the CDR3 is TGTGCCAGCAGCGGGGACAGGGCTTTCGGCGAGCAGTACTTC. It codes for CASSGDRAFGEQYF.